In this sample, the clone carrying this T cell receptor (beta chain) turned up once. Its antigen is not known. The record originates from a study of cytomegalovirus exposure and HLA in healthy donors. Study-wide findings and caveats: Follow-up analysis later connected one missense variant in DCLRE1C with trimming of TCR beta V- and J-genes.

V lost 4 bases to trimming and J lost 2 bases; unmatched junction nucleotides: 5. This CDR3 spans 14 amino acids. Germline CDR1 reads SGHRS; CDR2 reads YFSETQ. PCR amplification relied on 60 Vbeta primers (plus 13 Jbeta primers). Some clones are missing from TCRdb's copy, which holds only in-frame ones; the method was immunoSEQ multiplex PCR. The sample includes tens of thousands of clones, around 74% of them seen just once. The sequence derives from a woman aged 30 to 39 in good health and CMV-seropositive. Sequenced material: PBMCs. The chain employs TRBV5-1 and TRBJ1-2; TRBD1 matches at 7 bases. The CDR3 loop is CASSAWGQNYGYTF. DNA for the CDR3: TGCGCCAGCAGCGCCTGGGGACAGAACTATGGCTACACCTTC.